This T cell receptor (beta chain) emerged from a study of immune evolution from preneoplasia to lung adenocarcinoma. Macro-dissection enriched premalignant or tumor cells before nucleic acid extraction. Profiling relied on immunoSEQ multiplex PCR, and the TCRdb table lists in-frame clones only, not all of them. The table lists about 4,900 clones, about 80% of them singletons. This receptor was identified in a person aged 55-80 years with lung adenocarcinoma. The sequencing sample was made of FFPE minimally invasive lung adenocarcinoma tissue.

Written as DNA, the CDR3 is TGCGCCAGCAGCCCCGGGACGTCAAACCTCAATGAGCAGTTCTTC. Translated, it gives CASSPGTSNLNEQFF. The chain has TRBV5-1 and TRBJ2-1; either TRBD1 or TRBD2 may supply D (5 bases each). CDR1 and CDR2 from the germline V gene are SGHRS and YFSETQ. The CDR3 runs 15 residues. Trimming stripped 4 bases from V and 6 bases from J, with 17 bases between.